The 23 T cell receptor beta chains listed next were all sequenced from one sample in a study of T cells in women clearing cervical HPV infection. Profiled with immunoSEQ multiplex PCR; TCRdb holds only in-frame clones, not every one. In all, the sample yields tens of thousands of clones. Sequences were obtained from blood buffy coat. The receptors stem from a woman aged 18-70 years with a cervical HPV16 infection that either progressed to CIN3+ or cleared (not recorded which).

With respect to this clone: The read ends 3 residues shy of where the CDR3 ends; the end is completed using the germline J gene. This chain connects TRBV30 to TRBJ2-2; no definite D call. The CDR3 covers 13 residues. Looked up from germline, CDR1 is GTSNPN and CDR2 is SVGIG (reference sequence). V lost 0 bases, J lost 6 bases, and 8 bases lay in between. The CDR3: CAWSVDRAGELFF. The part of the CDR3 DNA that was read is TGTGCCTGGAGTGTAGATAGGGCCGGGGAG.

Note on this clone: Read coverage stops 3 residues before the CDR3 terminus; the germline J gene supplies the remainder. This chain joins TRBV29-1 and TRBJ1-1; TRBD1 matches 10 bases. The J segment lost 0 bases and the V segment lost 4 bases, leaving 2 bases of the junction unmatched. CDR3 length: 14 residues. Germline V CDR1 and CDR2: SQVTM, ANQGSEA. CDR3 bases read: TGCAGCGTTGTGGGACAGGGGATGAACACTGAA. The encoded protein is CSVVGQGMNTE. The entire CDR3 reads CSVVGQGMNTEAFF.

As regards this clone: An end of the junction does not agree with germline; a read error may underlie this. From the germline J gene comes the end of the CDR3, since the read stops 3 residues before it. The chain uses TRBV7-3 and TRBJ1-1, with a tentative D call TRBD1 (5 bases). Germline values: CDR1 SGHTA, CDR2 FQGTGA. The CDR3 has 15 residues. The CDR3 here is CASSLTPGGGTEAFF. The part of the CDR3 DNA that was read is TGTGCCAGCAGCCTAACCCCGGGCGGGGGCACTGAA.

In regard to this clone: The read ends 3 residues early relative to the CDR3; the germline J gene fills the gap. The chain has TRBV5-1 and TRBJ2-3; D gene ambiguous. Trimming pared 0 bases from V and 6 bases from J, leaving 11 bases between. The CDR3 length is 14 residues. Germline V gives CDR1 SGHRS, CDR2 YFSETQ. CDR3 bases read: TGCGCCAGCAGCTTGGGTTCCGTCGGGGATACG. Translated, it gives CASSLGSVGDT. The full-length CDR3 reads as CASSLGSVGDTQYF.

On this clone itself: The read is 3 residues too short to cover the CDR3 end, so that end is filled in from the germline J gene. This chain links TRBV6-1 with TRBJ2-7; TRBD1 matches 11 bases. The germline V gene encodes CDR1 MNHNS and CDR2 SASEGT. This CDR3 comprises 14 residues. V shed 5 bases and J 4 bases; nucleotides not matched to a gene: 4. CDR3 bases read: TGTGCCAGCAGTAAAGGGACAGGGGGATACGAG. It codes for CASSKGTGGYE. The CDR3 as a whole reads CASSKGTGGYEQYF.

Concerning this clone itself: From the germline J gene comes the end of the CDR3, since the read stops 3 residues before it. This chain connects TRBV18 to TRBJ2-5; 8 nucleotides agree with TRBD1. This CDR3 has 15 amino acids. V gave up 3 bases and J gave up 0 bases; unmatched junction bases: 3. Germline CDR1 reads KGHSH; CDR2 reads LQKENI. The CDR3 is CASSPGQENQETQYF. The sequenced CDR3 bases are TGTGCCAGCTCACCGGGACAGGAGAACCAAGAGACC. Variable domain in full (rest from reference TRBV18 and TRBJ2-5): NAGVMQNPRHLVRRRGQEARLRCSPMKGHSHVYWYRQLPEEGLKFMVYLQKENIIDESGMPKERFSAEFPKEGPSILRIQQVVRGDSAAYFCASSPGQENQETQYFGPGTRLLVL.

A note on this clone: The CDR3 extends 3 residues past the end of the read, so its final part is completed from the germline J gene. This chain links TRBV29-1 with TRBJ1-4; 12 bases line up with TRBD1. From germline, CDR1 is SQVTM and CDR2 ANQGSEA. CDR3 size: 16 residues. V gave up 3 bases and J gave up 10 bases; unmatched junction bases: 12. This chain's CDR3 is CSVDKGAGTGGGKLFF. The DNA read from the CDR3 is TGCAGCGTTGATAAGGGGGCCGGGACAGGGGGCGGAAAA. Full variable domain (rest looked up from reference TRBV29-1 and TRBJ1-4): SAVISQKPSRDICQRGTSLTIQCQVDSQVTMMFWYRQQPGQSLTLIATANQGSEATYESGFVIDKFPISRPNLTFSTLTVSNMSPEDSSIYLCSVDKGAGTGGGKLFFGSGTQLSVL.

About this clone: The read terminates 3 residues ahead of where the CDR3 ends, so the germline J gene completes it. The chain links TRBV19 to TRBJ2-1; 7 nucleotides line up with TRBD1. Per the germline V gene, CDR1 is LNHDA and CDR2 is SQIVND (reference sequence). The CDR3 has 16 residues. V dropped 5 bases and J dropped 8; count of bases not matched to a gene: 15. CDR3 loop: CASSSSGTAMVDEQFF. The part of the CDR3 DNA that was read is TGTGCCAGTAGTTCCTCCGGGACAGCCATGGTCGATGAG.

In regard to this clone: The CDR3 end falls 3 residues outside the read, so it is completed with the germline J gene. The chain links TRBV18 to TRBJ2-3; perhaps TRBD2 as D (5 bases). Trimming took off 5 bases at V and 2 bases at J, with 11 bases between the two ends. CDR1 and CDR2 (germline): KGHSH, LQKENI. There are 14 residues in the CDR3. The CDR3 sequence is CASSFTGITDTQYF. The covered CDR3 bases are TGTGCCAGCTCATTTACGGGGATCACAGATACG. The entire variable domain, with the rest obtained from reference TRBV18 and TRBJ2-3, is as follows: NAGVMQNPRHLVRRRGQEARLRCSPMKGHSHVYWYRQLPEEGLKFMVYLQKENIIDESGMPKERFSAEFPKEGPSILRIQQVVRGDSAAYFCASSFTGITDTQYFGPGTRLTVL.

As to this clone: The read ends 3 residues before the CDR3 terminus; that terminus is restored from the germline J gene. The chain links TRBV19 to TRBJ2-4; no reliable D call. Germline CDR1 reads LNHDA; CDR2 reads SQIVND (reference sequence). CDR3 size: 11 residues. The CDR3 bases that were read are TGTGCCAGTAGTATGAGCTCTGGT. Translating gives CASSMSSG. The entire CDR3 is CASSMSSGQYF.

On this clone: The read terminates 3 residues before the CDR3 end, so the remaining end is supplied by the germline J gene. The gene calls are TRBV6-2 or TRBV6-3 and TRBJ1-1; D remains unclear. Per the germline V gene, CDR1 is MNHEY and CDR2 is SVGEGT. The CDR3 contains 13 residues. CDR3 DNA (partial): TGTGCCAGCAGTTACTCCTCACCATATCAG. Its translation: CASSYSSPYQ. The whole CDR3 reads CASSYSSPYQAFF.

With regard to this clone: The read falls 3 residues short of the CDR3 end, and the missing part is taken from the germline J gene. The chain links TRBV19 to TRBJ2-1; D might be TRBD1 (5 bases). Germline CDR1 reads LNHDA; CDR2 reads SQIVND (reference sequence). The CDR3 loop spans 14 amino acids. Between the trimmed V and J ends, which lost 7 bases and 5 bases, there was a span of 15 bases. The CDR3 protein is CASNTPGAHNEQFF. The DNA read from the CDR3 is TGTGCCAGTAACACCCCTGGGGCGCACAATGAG.

Turning to this clone: The read is 3 residues too short to cover the CDR3 end, so that end is filled in from the germline J gene. V usage is TRBV7-2 and J usage is TRBJ2-7, with 8 bases fitting TRBD2. V lost 3 bases, J lost 6 bases, and 4 bases stayed unmatched. This CDR3 comprises 13 residues. Germline values: CDR1 SGHTA, CDR2 FQGNSA. The covered CDR3 bases are TGTGCCAGCAGCTTTCTGGCGGGGGGCGAG. It is translated as CASSFLAGGE. The CDR3, in full, reads CASSFLAGGEQYF. Full variable domain (outside the CDR3, taken from reference TRBV7-2 and TRBJ2-7): GAGVSQSPSNKVTEKGKDVELRCDPISGHTALYWYRQSLGQGLEFLIYFQGNSAPDKSGLPSDRFSAERTGGSVSTLTIQRTQQEDSAVYLCASSFLAGGEQYFGPGTRLTVT.

A note on this clone: The read ends 3 residues before the CDR3 terminus; that terminus is restored from the germline J gene. This chain connects TRBV5-4 to TRBJ1-2; TRBD1 is a possible D gene (6 bases). The germline CDR1 and CDR2 sequences are SGHNT and YYREEE (reference sequence). The CDR3 spans 15 residues. The CDR3 here is CASSLGTAPVWGYTF. The sequenced CDR3 bases are TGTGCCAGCAGCTTGGGGACAGCCCCAGTATGGGGC.

About this clone itself: The DNA ends 3 residues before the CDR3 does, and the rest of the CDR3 is filled in from the germline J gene. The chain combines TRBV20-1 with TRBJ1-3; 8 bases line up with TRBD1. The trim removed 5 bases at V and 0 bases at J, leaving 9 bases unmatched. Germline V gives CDR1 DFQATT, CDR2 SNEGSKA (reference sequence). The CDR3 is 16 amino acids. The covered CDR3 bases are TGCAGTGCTCGACCAGGGGGCCTAAGCTCTGGAAACACC. Amino acid sequence: CSARPGGLSSGNT. The complete CDR3 reads CSARPGGLSSGNTIYF.

Comments on this clone: The read ends 3 residues early relative to the CDR3; the germline J gene fills the gap. The chain uses TRBV11-3 and TRBJ2-5, with TRBD1 matching 7 bases. Germline V CDR1 and CDR2: SGHNT, YENEEA. V lost 5 bases and J lost 0; bases outside the gene matches: 6. The CDR3 has 15 amino acids. This CDR3 is CASSTSTGYQETQYF. The sequenced part of the CDR3 DNA is TGTGCCAGCAGCACCTCGACAGGGTACCAAGAGACC. The entire variable domain, with the rest obtained from reference TRBV11-3 and TRBJ2-5, is as follows: EAGVVQSPRYKIIEKKQPVAFWCNPISGHNTLYWYLQNLGQGPELLIRYENEEAVDDSQLPKDRFSAERLKGVDSTLKIQPAELGDSAVYLCASSTSTGYQETQYFGPGTRLLVL.

With respect to this clone: Read data end 3 residues before the CDR3 end; the end is taken from the germline J gene. The rearrangement joins TRBV20-1 to TRBJ2-7; TRBD1 agrees at 11 bases. J lost 3 bases, V lost 7 bases, and 5 bases had no gene match. Germline V gives CDR1 DFQATT, CDR2 SNEGSKA (reference sequence). The CDR3 runs to 13 residues. The covered CDR3 bases are TGCAGTGGAAGGACAGGGGGCATCTACGAG. This codes for CSGRTGGIYE. The complete CDR3 protein is CSGRTGGIYEQYF.

Concerning this clone: The missing CDR3 end, 3 residues past where the read stops, is filled in from the germline J gene. This chain uses TRBV6-4 with TRBJ2-6; D remains unclear. Germline CDR1 is MRHNA and CDR2 is SNTAGT. V lost 7 bases, J lost 6 bases, and 16 bases lay in between. There are 15 residues in the CDR3. The CDR3 here is CASIPPFDTANVLTF. The CDR3 bases that were read are TGTGCCAGCATCCCGCCATTCGACACGGCCAACGTC.

As for this clone: Read coverage stops 3 residues before the CDR3 terminus; the germline J gene supplies the remainder. Other DNA sequences from this sample encode an identical CDR3 as well. This chain links TRBV10-3 with TRBJ2-5; D unresolved. The CDR3 length is 11 residues. Trimming took 4 bases from V and 4 from J, leaving 4 bases between them. The germline V gene has CDR1 ENHRY and CDR2 SYGVKD. CDR3 protein: CAISVGETQYF. The part of the CDR3 DNA that was read is TGTGCCATCAGTGTCGGAGAGACC.

Comment on this clone: The CDR3 end is not reached by the read, which stops 3 residues before it; the germline J gene fills it in. The chain recombines TRBV18 with TRBJ2-7, with D perhaps matching TRBD1 (7 bases). V gave up 2 bases and J gave up 5 bases, with 13 bases separating them. The CDR3 consists of 14 residues. Germline assignment: CDR1 KGHSH and CDR2 LQKENI. The CDR3 protein is CASSPSGGGNEQYF. Partial CDR3 DNA: TGTGCCAGCTCACCATCAGGGGGAGGTAACGAG.

Comments on this clone: The read ends 3 residues shy of where the CDR3 ends; the end is completed using the germline J gene. This sequence joins TRBV29-1 and TRBJ1-1, with D maybe TRBD1 (6 bases). CDR1 and CDR2 from the germline V gene are SQVTM and ANQGSEA. The CDR3 sequence is 13 residues long. The germline V and J ends were trimmed by 3 bases and 5 bases, with 13 bases remaining between them. Incomplete CDR3 DNA: TGCAGCGTTGATCAGGGGCACGGGACTGAA. This translates into CSVDQGHGTE. In full, the CDR3 is CSVDQGHGTEAFF.

Concerning this clone itself: Read coverage stops 3 residues before the CDR3 terminus; the germline J gene supplies the remainder. This sample includes further DNA sequences coding for the same CDR3. The rearrangement links TRBV19 to TRBJ1-6, with 8 bases lining up with TRBD1. V lost 4 bases, J lost 5 bases, and 7 bases stayed unmatched. CDR3 size: 16 residues. Looked up from germline, CDR1 is LNHDA and CDR2 is SQIVND (reference sequence). The CDR3 bases that were read are TGTGCCAGTAGTACCCCGACAGGGGTGGATAATTCACCC. Protein sequence: CASSTPTGVDNSP. The entire CDR3 is CASSTPTGVDNSPLHF.

Note on this clone: The read halts 3 residues ahead of the CDR3 end, with the missing end drawn from the germline J gene. The rearrangement uses TRBV4-2 and TRBJ2-1; 12 bases are a match to TRBD2. V dropped 4 bases and J dropped 7; count of bases not matched to a gene: 17. The germline V gene encodes CDR1 LGHNA and CDR2 YNFKEQ. There are 19 residues in the CDR3. CDR3 bases read: TGTGCCAGCAGCCCTTTTTTAACTCCGACTAGCGGGAGTATAAATGAG. Amino acids: CASSPFLTPTSGSINE. The whole CDR3 is CASSPFLTPTSGSINEQFF.